These 32 T cell receptor beta chains originate from one sample sequenced in a study of T cell responses to AZD1222 COVID-19 vaccine. Measured with immunoSEQ multiplex PCR; TCRdb has only the in-frame clones, and not every one. The sample records roughly 150,000 clones, 90% being singletons. The specimen comprised peripheral blood, sampled on day 0 of AZD1222 vaccination. The receptors derive from an adult in good health.

This rearrangement joins TRBV11-1 to TRBJ1-3; the match to TRBD1 covers 8 bases. CDR1 SGHAT and CDR2 FQDESV come from the germline V gene (reference sequence). The V segment lost 5 bases and the J segment 6 bases; nucleotides outside the gene matches: 6. This CDR3 region has 14 residues. The CDR3 here is CASSVRTGQNTIYF. CDR3 DNA sequence: TGTGCCAGCAGCGTCCGGACAGGGCAAAACACCATATATTTT.

V gene TRBV5-1 combines with J gene TRBJ2-1; no definite D call. From germline, CDR1 is SGHRS and CDR2 YFSETQ. The CDR3 has 13 residues. V lost 0 bases and J lost 6, with 7 bases in between. The CDR3 nucleotides read TGCGCCAGCAGCTTGGCGGAAGGCAATGAGCAGTTCTTC. Protein: CASSLAEGNEQFF.

The chain recombines TRBV7-8 with TRBJ2-7; weak D call: TRBD1 (5 bases). V shed 5 bases and J shed 6 bases, with 20 bases lying between them. The CDR3 spans 15 residues. Germline V gene data show CDR1 as SGHVS and CDR2 as FQNEAQ. DNA for the CDR3: TGTGCCAGCAGCCCAGTGTCAGGATGGGGCTTCGAGCAGTACTTC. It yields the protein CASSPVSGWGFEQYF.

The chain uses TRBV29-1 and TRBJ1-2; tentatively, D is TRBD1 (6 bases). V shed 6 bases and J shed 2 bases, with 13 bases lying between them. CDR3 length: 13 residues. Per the germline V gene, CDR1 is SQVTM and CDR2 is ANQGSEA. In DNA, the CDR3 is TGCAGCGTGGGTTTCCAGGGGAACTATGGCTACACCTTC. Amino acids: CSVGFQGNYGYTF. The full variable domain, rest sourced from reference TRBV29-1 and TRBJ1-2, is SAVISQKPSRDICQRGTSLTIQCQVDSQVTMMFWYRQQPGQSLTLIATANQGSEATYESGFVIDKFPISRPNLTFSTLTVSNMSPEDSSIYLCSVGFQGNYGYTFGSGTRLTVV.

This chain connects TRBV28 to TRBJ1-1, with D unclear. Germline CDR1 is MDHEN and CDR2 is SYDVKM. V gave up 3 bases and J gave up 11 bases, with 10 bases separating them. The CDR3 runs to 11 residues. The CDR3 bases are TGTGCCAGCAGTTTTGGACTTAAGGCTTTCTTT. Protein sequence: CASSFGLKAFF.

J is TRBJ2-2 and V is TRBV7-9, with TRBD1 as a possible D gene (6 bases). Looked up from germline, CDR1 is SEHNR and CDR2 is FQNEAQ (reference sequence). Deletions cut 3 bases from V and 3 bases from J, with 14 bases between. The CDR3 runs to 16 residues. Written as DNA, the CDR3 is TGTGCCAGCAGCTTGCCAGGGGCCAGTCACACCGGGGAGCTGTTTTTT. It translates to CASSLPGASHTGELFF.

This chain links TRBV10-3 with TRBJ1-2; D perhaps matches TRBD1 (6 bases). The CDR3 is 12 amino acids. Per germline, CDR1 ENHRY and CDR2 SYGVKD. With 7 bases removed from V and 3 bases from J, the gap between germline ends came to 9 bases. The CDR3 loop is CAIKGDDYGYTF. Written as DNA, the CDR3 is TGTGCCATCAAGGGGGACGACTATGGCTACACCTTC.

The rearrangement joins TRBV7-2 to TRBJ1-4; D might be TRBD1 (5 bases). Trimming removed 0 bases from V and 7 bases from J, with 18 bases in between. The V gene's germline CDR1 is SGHTA and CDR2 FQGNSA. The CDR3 contains 17 residues. Written as DNA, the CDR3 is TGTGCCAGCAGCTTAGCCCCCCCGGCAGGGTCGGGTGAAAAACTGTTTTTT. It translates to CASSLAPPAGSGEKLFF.

The DNA of the CDR3 is TGTGCCAGCAGTTTGAAGCGGGATCCCGACGAGCAGTACTTC. This encodes CASSLKRDPDEQYF. The chain links TRBV6-2 or TRBV6-3 to TRBJ2-7, with 7 bases lining up with TRBD2. Germline-derived CDR1 and CDR2 are MNHEY and SVGEGT. This CDR3 contains 14 residues. V shed 4 bases and J 5 bases; nucleotides not matched to a gene: 8.

This clone was observed a few times. The chain uses TRBV2 and TRBJ2-1; no definite D call. Trimming cost V 1 base and J 8 bases, with 15 bases left between them. CDR3 length: 15 amino acids. Germline V gives CDR1 SNHLY, CDR2 FYNNEI. The CDR3 coding sequence is TGTGCCAGCAGTGAAGGGTTGGGTAGGGTTGATGAGCAGTTCTTC. This gives the protein CASSEGLGRVDEQFF.

The chain combines TRBV6-5 with TRBJ2-1; D gene uncertain. Germline V gene lookup returns CDR1 MNHEY and CDR2 SVGAGI. V dropped 5 bases and J dropped 4 bases, with 12 bases sitting between them. The CDR3 has 14 amino acids. The CDR3 region has the DNA TGTGCCAGCAGTCCTCCCCAAGATTACAATGAGCAGTTCTTC. Encoded protein: CASSPPQDYNEQFF.

For the CDR3, the DNA is TGTGCCACCAGCAACAAAAACGGAGTCTTGGGTGAAGCTTTCTTT. Its translation is CATSNKNGVLGEAFF. The genes are TRBV15 and TRBJ1-1; no clear D gene. Trimming removed 4 bases from V and 7 bases from J, with 19 bases in between. The CDR3 is 15 residues long. Germline-derived CDR1 and CDR2 are LNHNV and YYDKDF (reference sequence).

This clone was recorded once. V gene TRBV7-9 combines with J gene TRBJ2-5; 7 positions match TRBD2. The length of the CDR3 is 16 residues. Per germline, CDR1 SEHNR and CDR2 FQNEAQ (reference sequence). J lost 3 bases, V lost 0 bases, and 7 bases had no gene match. This CDR3 is CASSLAPAGIKETQYF. CDR3 in DNA: TGTGCCAGCAGCTTAGCGCCAGCGGGAATAAAAGAGACCCAGTACTTC. The full variable domain, rest sourced from reference TRBV7-9 and TRBJ2-5, is DTGVSQNPRHKITKRGQNVTFRCDPISEHNRLYWYRQTLGQGPEFLTYFQNEAQLEKSRLLSDRFSAERPKGSFSTLEIQRTEQGDSAMYLCASSLAPAGIKETQYFGPGTRLLVL.

The CDR3 coding sequence is TGTGCCACCAGTGATTCTGCTAGCGGGAGTTTTGAGCAGTTCTTC. Translation: CATSDSASGSFEQFF. This chain connects TRBV24-1 to TRBJ2-1, with 10 nucleotides matching TRBD2. This CDR3 is built from 15 residues. Germline-derived CDR1 and CDR2 are KGHDR and SFDVKD. Trimming removed 2 bases from V and 9 bases from J; junction bases left unmatched: 6.

This sequence joins TRBV4-1 and TRBJ2-7, with D possibly being TRBD1 (5 bases). The V gene's germline CDR1 is MGHRA and CDR2 YSYEKL. The CDR3 is made up of 15 amino acids. V lost 3 bases to trimming and J lost 0 bases, with 12 bases between them. This CDR3 is CASSHNRFSSYEQYF. CDR3 bases: TGCGCCAGCAGCCATAACAGGTTCAGCTCCTACGAGCAGTACTTC.

The chain uses TRBV4-2 and TRBJ2-5, with 10 bases matching TRBD2. The V gene end was trimmed by 2 bases and the J gene end by 5 bases; junction bases not matched to a gene: 8. CDR3 length: 16 residues. Germline CDR1 reads LGHNA; CDR2 reads YNFKEQ. The CDR3 loop reads CASSQNTGLATETQYF. In nucleotides, the CDR3 is TGTGCCAGCAGCCAAAATACGGGACTAGCGACGGAGACCCAGTACTTC.

J is TRBJ1-6 and V is TRBV6-2 or TRBV6-3, with TRBD1 identical over 7 bases. There are 19 residues in the CDR3. In germline, CDR1 is MNHEY, CDR2 SVGEGT. V gave up 6 bases and J gave up 5 bases; unmatched junction bases: 19. In nucleotides, the CDR3 is TGTGCCAGCAGCCCTAAGGCGGTTTTGAGGGGGCAAGATAATTCACCCCTCCACTTT. It encodes CASSPKAVLRGQDNSPLHF.

The V gene is TRBV7-2, the J gene TRBJ2-7, with D tentatively TRBD1 (6 bases). The CDR3 runs to 13 residues. Trimming shortened V by 4 bases and J by 6 bases, and 13 bases separated the two germline ends. CDR1 SGHTA and CDR2 FQGNSA come from the germline V gene. In DNA, the CDR3 is TGTGCCAGCAGCTATCGACAGGTTTCCGAGCAGTACTTC. Translation gives CASSYRQVSEQYF.

The rearrangement joins TRBV12-3 or TRBV12-4 to TRBJ1-5, with D hard to call. V was pared by 6 bases and J by 9 bases, with 9 bases between. The CDR3 contains 11 residues. This CDR3 reads CASSPGGPQHF. In nucleotides, the CDR3 is TGTGCCAGCAGCCCGGGAGGGCCCCAGCATTTT.

This clone was found a few times. This chain uses TRBV6-2 or TRBV6-3 with TRBJ1-1; D gene unclear. Germline loops: CDR1 MNHEY, CDR2 SVGEGT. The V end lost 0 bases, the J end lost 1 base, and 6 bases lay between the germline ends. The CDR3 has 14 residues. The CDR3 DNA reads as TGTGCCAGCAGTTACTCGAGCGAGAACACTGAAGCTTTCTTT. It codes for CASSYSSENTEAFF.

This clone was observed a few times. This chain uses TRBV14 with TRBJ1-1; 7 nucleotides align to TRBD1. The CDR3 is 13 residues long. The J segment lost 9 bases and the V segment lost 5 bases, leaving 9 bases of the junction unmatched. Germline CDR1 and CDR2: SGHDN and FVKESK. CDR3 loop: CASSTTGRAKAFF. CDR3 nucleotide sequence: TGTGCCAGCAGCACGACAGGGAGGGCGAAAGCTTTCTTT. Complete variable domain (other parts from reference TRBV14 and TRBJ1-1): EAGVTQFPSHSVIEKGQTVTLRCDPISGHDNLYWYRRVMGKEIKFLLHFVKESKQDESGMPNNRFLAERTGGTYSTLKVQPAELEDSGVYFCASSTTGRAKAFFGQGTRLTVV.

The V call is TRBV19, the J call TRBJ2-2; a weak D match, TRBD1 (6 bases). This CDR3 spans 12 amino acids. Trimming pared 11 bases from V and 7 bases from J, leaving 14 bases between. Per germline, CDR1 LNHDA and CDR2 SQIVND (reference sequence). The CDR3 sequence is CASSRTVGELFF. CDR3 sequence (DNA): TGTGCCTCCTCACGGACAGTCGGGGAGCTGTTTTTT.

The gene calls are TRBV19 and TRBJ1-1; D perhaps matches TRBD1 (6 bases). This CDR3 comprises 15 residues. Between the trimmed V and J ends, which lost 8 bases and 1 base, there was a span of 17 bases. Germline V CDR1 and CDR2: LNHDA, SQIVND (reference sequence). The CDR3 DNA reads TGTGCCAGTTTGGGGGGCTACGTCGGGAACACTGAAGCTTTCTTT. This codes for CASLGGYVGNTEAFF.

The chain carries TRBV3-1 (or the pseudogene TRBV3-2) and TRBJ1-4, with TRBD1 identical over 10 bases. Germline lookup yields CDR1 LGHDT and CDR2 YNNKEL (reference sequence). J was trimmed by 8 bases and V by 0 bases; bases with no gene match: 9. This CDR3 spans 17 amino acids. The DNA for the CDR3 is TGTGCCAGCAGCCAAGAATTTTGGGGGACAGGGGTGGAAAAACTGTTTTTT. Translated: CASSQEFWGTGVEKLFF.

This clone was seen only a few times. The chain uses TRBV6-5 and TRBJ2-1, with D perhaps TRBD2 (5 bases). The CDR3 is 15 residues long. Germline CDR1 reads MNHEY; CDR2 reads SVGAGI. The V and J ends lost 6 bases and 9 bases respectively, with 21 bases between them. The chain's CDR3 is CASRRAVRSVPEQFF. The CDR3 DNA reads as TGTGCCAGCAGGAGGGCGGTTAGGTCGGTGCCTGAGCAGTTCTTC.

V gene TRBV12-3 or TRBV12-4 combines with J gene TRBJ1-1; D gene unclear. The V and J ends lost 6 bases and 0 bases respectively, with 8 bases between them. The CDR3 has 13 residues. In DNA form, the CDR3 reads TGTGCCAGCAGCCAAGGGTTGAACACTGAAGCTTTCTTT. This gives the protein CASSQGLNTEAFF.

This clone was detected only once. The CDR3 nucleotides are TGTGCCAGTAGTATCGAGGGGGGTTACAATGAGCAGTTCTTC. Translation: CASSIEGGYNEQFF. This chain links TRBV19 with TRBJ2-1; D tentatively fits TRBD1 or TRBD2 (6 bases each). Germline CDR1 LNHDA, CDR2 SQIVND (reference sequence). The CDR3 contains 14 residues. The V end lost 3 bases, the J end lost 4 bases, and 10 bases lay between the germline ends.

V gene TRBV12-5 combines with J gene TRBJ1-2, with D uncertain. The CDR3 contains 15 residues. CDR1 is LGHNT, CDR2 FRNRAP, per germline. V was pared by 0 bases and J by 5 bases, with 13 bases between. The chain's CDR3 is CASGLVLGSFYGYTF. CDR3 nucleotide sequence: TGTGCTAGTGGTTTGGTACTGGGGTCGTTTTATGGCTACACCTTC.

The V gene is TRBV10-3, the J gene TRBJ1-1; 8 bases fit TRBD1. V lost 2 bases and J lost 6; bases outside the gene matches: 8. This CDR3 has 15 residues. In germline, CDR1 is ENHRY, CDR2 SYGVKD. In nucleotides, the CDR3 is TGTGCCATCAGTGAGCGTGGCAGGGGGCCTGCTGAAGCTTTCTTT. It yields the protein CAISERGRGPAEAFF.

The CDR3 protein is CASSLIGGQLVEKLFF. Written as DNA, the CDR3 is TGTGCCAGCAGCTTAATAGGAGGACAGCTCGTTGAAAAACTGTTTTTT. The rearrangement joins TRBV7-3 to TRBJ1-4, with D perhaps TRBD1 (6 bases). Trimming removed 1 base from V and 7 bases from J, with 16 bases in between. Germline CDR1 SGHTA, CDR2 FQGTGA. The CDR3 spans 16 residues. Full variable domain (rest looked up from reference TRBV7-3 and TRBJ1-4): GAGVSQTPSNKVTEKGKYVELRCDPISGHTALYWYRQSLGQGPEFLIYFQGTGAADDSGLPNDRFFAVRPEGSVSTLKIQRTERGDSAVYLCASSLIGGQLVEKLFFGSGTQLSVL.

The chain couples TRBV20-1 to TRBJ2-4; no reliable D call. The germline gives CDR1 DFQATT, CDR2 SNEGSKA (reference sequence). Trimming took 6 bases from V and 7 from J, leaving 10 bases between them. This CDR3 has 11 residues. The CDR3 nucleotides are TGCAGTGCGTTTACAAGGAACATTCAGTACTTC. Translation gives CSAFTRNIQYF.

This clone came up a few times. The J gene is TRBJ1-1, the V gene TRBV27; weak D call: TRBD1 (5 bases). Trimming took 0 bases from V and 4 from J, leaving 9 bases between them. Germline V gene lookup returns CDR1 MNHEY and CDR2 SMNVEV (reference sequence). This CDR3 spans 14 amino acids. CDR3 loop: CASSLSWGGTEAFF. CDR3 nucleotide sequence: TGTGCCAGCAGTTTATCGTGGGGGGGCACTGAAGCTTTCTTT.